This TCR beta chain was sequenced during a study of preoperative IRX-2 immunotherapy in early breast cancer. The method was immunoSEQ multiplex PCR; TCRdb's version includes in-frame clones alone and lacks a portion of them. The sample lists 34,000 or so clones, 75% to 90% seen once, with 2% to 3% in the top ten. This sample's treatment: preoperative locoregional IRX-2 cytokine immunotherapy. This phase Ib study tested locoregional IRX-2 cytokine immunotherapy given before surgery. Germline V gene data show CDR1 as MNHGY and CDR2 as SAAAGT. V lost 10 bases, J lost 4 bases, and 14 bases lay in between. The CDR3 is 13 amino acids.

Sequencing used lymph node tissue, obtained from a patient treated with IRX-2 immunotherapy. The V gene is TRBV6-8, the J gene TRBJ1-5; possible D gene TRBD1, 5 bases. This receptor was obtained from a human donor with breast cancer. DNA of the CDR3: TGTGCCATCGGGGGGGAGAGGAATCAGCCCCAGCATTTT. Translated, it gives CAIGGERNQPQHF.